The 18 T cell receptor beta chains below were found in one sample sequenced in a study of OX40 agonist ivuxolimab in advanced cancers. The repertoire was sequenced with immunoSEQ multiplex PCR; TCRdb's copy has only in-frame clones and lacks some. The sample has fewer than 15,000 clones; 55% to 75% are singletons. The source material was CD4+ or CD8+ T cells sorted from blood, sampled in a trial of the OX40 agonist ivuxolimab. The receptors here all came from an adult with an advanced solid tumor such as melanoma, head and neck, liver or kidney cancer.

The chain employs TRBV2 and TRBJ1-1, with D possibly being TRBD1 (5 bases). V was cut by 0 bases and J by 4 bases, with 18 bases left in between. This CDR3 has 17 residues. Germline CDR1 reads SNHLY; CDR2 reads FYNNEI. CDR3 loop: CASSEAGVPGSFTEAFF. For the CDR3, the DNA is TGTGCCAGCAGTGAAGCAGGGGTGCCAGGGTCATTCACTGAAGCTTTCTTT.

The CDR3 sequence is CAISESNSGRPTDTQYF. CDR3 DNA sequence: TGTGCCATCAGTGAGTCGAATAGCGGGAGGCCCACAGATACGCAGTATTTT. The rearrangement links TRBV10-3 to TRBJ2-3, with 10 bases fitting TRBD2. This CDR3 is built from 17 residues. Germline V CDR1 and CDR2: ENHRY, SYGVKD. V lost 0 bases, J lost 2 bases, and 5 bases stayed unmatched.

This chain connects TRBV2 to TRBJ2-1; 7 bases are shared with TRBD2. Germline loops: CDR1 SNHLY, CDR2 FYNNEI. V dropped 8 bases and J dropped 3; count of bases not matched to a gene: 4. CDR3 length: 13 residues. CDR3 amino acids: CASLRENYNEQFF. The CDR3 coding sequence is TGTGCCAGCCTGCGGGAGAACTACAATGAGCAGTTCTTC.

The J gene is TRBJ1-1, the V gene TRBV5-1; unclear D gene. Per the germline V gene, CDR1 is SGHRS and CDR2 is YFSETQ. V lost 4 bases and J lost 0, with 13 bases in between. There are 15 residues in the CDR3. The CDR3 DNA is TGCGCCAGCAGCCCGGACGGATTGATGAACACTGAAGCTTTCTTT. As protein: CASSPDGLMNTEAFF. The full variable domain, with the rest looked up from reference TRBV5-1 and TRBJ1-1, is KAGVTQTPRYLIKTRGQQVTLSCSPISGHRSVSWYQQTPGQGLQFLFEYFSETQRNKGNFPGRFSGRQFSNSRSEMNVSTLELGDSALYLCASSPDGLMNTEAFFGQGTRLTVV.

In its sample, this clone was seen once. This chain links TRBV6-5 with TRBJ2-7; D is unclear. Germline V gives CDR1 MNHEY, CDR2 SVGAGI. This CDR3 has 13 residues. V shed 6 bases and J shed 3 bases, with 12 bases lying between them. The CDR3 loop is CASSPSLVYEQYF. DNA of the CDR3: TGTGCCAGCAGCCCCTCACTCGTCTACGAGCAGTACTTC.

This clone was found a few times. V is TRBV6-5 and J is TRBJ1-4; 9 nucleotides line up with TRBD1. Germline loops: CDR1 MNHEY, CDR2 SVGAGI. Unmatched junction bases numbered 4, after V lost 7 bases and J lost 4 bases. The CDR3 is 14 residues long. CDR3 sequence: CASMTGGGNEKLFF. The DNA for the CDR3 is TGTGCCAGCATGACAGGGGGAGGTAATGAAAAACTGTTTTTT.

The chain is built from TRBV15 and TRBJ2-1; D ambiguous. Germline values: CDR1 LNHNV, CDR2 YYDKDF (reference sequence). Trimming left V 0 bases short and J 9 bases short, with 6 bases between. There are 12 residues in the CDR3. The CDR3 here is CATSRDTIEQFF. The CDR3, as DNA: TGTGCCACCAGCAGAGATACTATTGAGCAGTTCTTC.

Within the sample, this clone is medium-sized. V is TRBV28 and J is TRBJ2-7, with TRBD2 matching 9 bases. The CDR3 is made up of 13 amino acids. Trimming removed 6 bases from V and 3 bases from J; junction bases left unmatched: 3. Per the germline V gene, CDR1 is MDHEN and CDR2 is SYDVKM. The CDR3 reads CASRSSGGYEQYF. Here the CDR3 DNA reads TGTGCCAGCAGAAGTAGCGGGGGCTACGAGCAGTACTTC.

This clone was seen many times. The chain combines TRBV4-2 with TRBJ2-2, with 13 bases fitting TRBD2. V lost 4 bases and J lost 0; bases outside the gene matches: 5. Per the germline V gene, CDR1 is LGHNA and CDR2 is YNFKEQ. The CDR3 covers 18 residues. CDR3 in amino acids: CASSLFTSGRANTGELFF. The CDR3 bases are TGTGCCAGCAGCCTATTTACTAGCGGGAGGGCGAACACCGGGGAGCTGTTTTTT.

This chain uses TRBV9 with TRBJ2-7; possibly TRBD1 for D (5 bases). Germline CDR1 is SGDLS and CDR2 is YYNGEE. V was clipped by 0 bases and J by 3 bases, with 16 bases between them. The length of the CDR3 is 16 residues. The CDR3 DNA reads TGTGCCAGCAGCGTAGCCCCCCAGGGTGCGGACTACGAGCAGTACTTC. Its translation is CASSVAPQGADYEQYF.

The chain carries TRBV6-5 and TRBJ1-2; TRBD1 is a possible D gene (5 bases). Per the germline V gene, CDR1 is MNHEY and CDR2 is SVGAGI. V was cut by 5 bases and J by 8 bases, with 18 bases left in between. CDR3 length equals 14 residues. Here the CDR3 DNA reads TGTGCCAGCAGTGACCTGCTGGGGGGTCGGGGCTACACCTTC. It encodes CASSDLLGGRGYTF.

The chain employs TRBV6-1 and TRBJ2-5, with a possible D match to TRBD1 (6 bases). CDR3 length: 15 amino acids. The germline V gene encodes CDR1 MNHNS and CDR2 SASEGT. Trimming stripped 1 base from V and 4 bases from J, with 13 bases between. The CDR3 DNA follows: TGTGCCAGCAGTGAAGGGAGACAGGTCTTAGAGACCCAGTACTTC. It yields the protein CASSEGRQVLETQYF.

The gene calls are TRBV6-4 and TRBJ2-3; maybe TRBD1 (5 bases). Trimming removed 0 bases at V and 6 bases at J, with 10 bases between. Germline CDR1 is MRHNA and CDR2 is SNTAGT. The CDR3 totals 14 residues. The CDR3 nucleotides read TGTGCCAGCAGTGACTCGCAGGGTTCGGATACGCAGTATTTT. Its translation: CASSDSQGSDTQYF.

The V call is TRBV11-3, the J call TRBJ2-7; D unclear. The CDR3 runs to 14 residues. Germline loops: CDR1 SGHNT, CDR2 YENEEA. V lost 5 bases and J lost 1, with 12 bases in between. This CDR3 is CASSPRVGSYEQYF. The CDR3 nucleotides read TGTGCCAGCAGCCCCCGGGTTGGGTCCTACGAGCAGTACTTC. The full variable domain, its missing parts supplied by reference TRBV11-3 and TRBJ2-7, is EAGVVQSPRYKIIEKKQPVAFWCNPISGHNTLYWYLQNLGQGPELLIRYENEEAVDDSQLPKDRFSAERLKGVDSTLKIQPAELGDSAVYLCASSPRVGSYEQYFGPGTRLTVT.

For this clone: Being one base from a much bigger clone, this may be a read error. V usage is TRBV27 and J usage is TRBJ2-7, with 13 bases fitting TRBD2. In germline, CDR1 is MNHEY, CDR2 SMNVEV (reference sequence). This CDR3 spans 14 amino acids. DNA of the CDR3: TGTGCCGGCAGTCAAACTAGCGGGAGGGCCGAGCAGTACTTC. It specifies CAGSQTSGRAEQYF.

This chain links TRBV14 with TRBJ2-2; D ambiguous. This CDR3 region has 14 residues. Trimming cost V 4 bases and J 0 bases, with 6 bases left between them. Germline V CDR1 and CDR2: SGHDN, FVKESK. CDR3 amino acids: CASSPRPNTGELFF. The CDR3 coding sequence is TGTGCCAGCAGCCCCCGACCGAACACCGGGGAGCTGTTTTTT.

CDR3 sequence (DNA): TGTGCCAGTAGCCTAACACAGGCGGGGAACACTGAAGCTTTCTTT. It codes for CASSLTQAGNTEAFF. V is TRBV5-5 and J is TRBJ1-1; weak D call: TRBD1 (5 bases). There are 15 residues in the CDR3. The germline gives CDR1 SGHKS, CDR2 YYEKEE (reference sequence). Trimming pared 8 bases from V and 1 base from J, leaving 18 bases between.

The chain combines TRBV18 with TRBJ2-7; D is unresolved. Trimming pared 10 bases from V and 0 bases from J, leaving 4 bases between. Germline V gene data show CDR1 as KGHSH and CDR2 as LQKENI. The CDR3 is 10 residues long. CDR3: CANHSYEQYF. CDR3 nucleotides: TGTGCCAACCACTCCTACGAGCAGTACTTC.